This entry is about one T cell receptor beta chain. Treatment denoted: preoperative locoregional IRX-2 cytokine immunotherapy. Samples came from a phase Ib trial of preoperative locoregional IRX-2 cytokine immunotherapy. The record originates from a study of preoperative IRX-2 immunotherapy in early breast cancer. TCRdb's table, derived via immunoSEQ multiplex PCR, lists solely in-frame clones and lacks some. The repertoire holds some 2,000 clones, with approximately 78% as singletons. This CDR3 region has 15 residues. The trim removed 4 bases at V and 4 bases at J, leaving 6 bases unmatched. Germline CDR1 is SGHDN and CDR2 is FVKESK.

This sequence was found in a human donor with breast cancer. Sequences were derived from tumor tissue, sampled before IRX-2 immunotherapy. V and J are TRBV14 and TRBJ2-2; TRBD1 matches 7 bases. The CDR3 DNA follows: TGTGCCAGCAGCCGTTACAGGGGCATCACCGGGGAGCTGTTTTTT. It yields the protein CASSRYRGITGELFF.